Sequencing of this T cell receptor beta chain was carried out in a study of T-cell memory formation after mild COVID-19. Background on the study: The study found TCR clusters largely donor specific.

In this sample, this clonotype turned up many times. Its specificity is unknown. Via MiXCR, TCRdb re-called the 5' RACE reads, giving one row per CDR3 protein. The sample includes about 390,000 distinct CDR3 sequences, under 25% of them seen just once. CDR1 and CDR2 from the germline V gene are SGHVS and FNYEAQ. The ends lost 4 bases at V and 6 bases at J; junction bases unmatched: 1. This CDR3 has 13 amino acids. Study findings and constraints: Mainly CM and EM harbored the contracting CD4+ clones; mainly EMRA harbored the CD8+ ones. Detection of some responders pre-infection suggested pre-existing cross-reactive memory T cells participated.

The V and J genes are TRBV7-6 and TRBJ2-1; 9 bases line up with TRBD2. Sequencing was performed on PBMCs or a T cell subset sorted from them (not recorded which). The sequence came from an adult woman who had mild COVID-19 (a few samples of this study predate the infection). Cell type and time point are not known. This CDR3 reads CASSSGLANEQFF. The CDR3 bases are TGTGCCAGCAGCTCGGGACTAGCCAATGAGCAGTTCTTC.